A selection of T cell receptor beta chains follows, all from one sample in a study of blood T cell repertoires in COVID-19. The method was immunoSEQ multiplex PCR; TCRdb's version includes in-frame clones alone and lacks a portion of them. The data show roughly 250,000 clones, approximately 90% seen once. Sequencing input: peripheral blood. Every receptor here comes from a woman aged 40 to 49 who had recovered from COVID-19. Each CDR3 is given with its conserved first and last residue. The order of the fields is J gene, clone size, V gene, D gene, CDR3 DNA, CDR3 protein. D genes are given only for firm matches. Clone size is not always given. Where it is, it says once, few, many or a class for expanded clones.

>TRBJ2-1|-|TRBV7-9|TRBD2
TGTGCCAGCAGCAACGGACTAGCGGGGGGAAATGAGCAGTTCTTC
CASSNGLAGGNEQFF
>TRBJ2-2|-|TRBV11-2|TRBD1
TGTGCCAGCAGCCGAACGACAGGGCCCGGGGAGCTGTTTTTT
CASSRTTGPGELFF
>TRBJ2-3|-|TRBV14|TRBD2
TGTGCCAGCAGCCGGACTAGCTCCGTCCCAGATACGCAGTATTTT
CASSRTSSVPDTQYF
>TRBJ2-1|once|TRBV15|-
TGTGCCACCAGCAGAGATCCGAGGGACTTCCATGAGCAGTTCTTC
CATSRDPRDFHEQFF
>TRBJ2-1|-|TRBV9|TRBD2
TGTGCCAGCAGCGTTGGCGGGAGAGCCTACAATGAGCAGTTCTTC
CASSVGGRAYNEQFF
>TRBJ1-3|few|TRBV9|TRBD1
TGTGCCAGCAGCGCCGGACAGGGGGCGTCCACAAACACCATATATTTT
CASSAGQGASTNTIYF
>TRBJ1-2|-|TRBV7-2|-
TGTGCCAGCACCAGTTCCGGGGGTTATGGCTACACCTTC
CASTSSGGYGYTF
>TRBJ2-6|-|TRBV15|TRBD1
TGTGCCACCAGCAATAGGGACAGGGGGAAGGTCAGCAACGTCCTGACTTTC
CATSNRDRGKVSNVLTF
>TRBJ2-3|once|TRBV11-2|-
TGTGCCAGCAGCTTAGTGGGACACCCCACAGATACGCAGTATTTT
CASSLVGHPTDTQYF
>TRBJ1-1|-|TRBV5-1|TRBD1
TGCGCCAGCAGCTTGAGGGGGCATAACACTGAAGCTTTCTTT
CASSLRGHNTEAFF
>TRBJ1-4|-|TRBV24-1|-
TGTGCCACCAGTGACAGAGGACACCCTAGGGCTAATGAAAAACTGTTTTTT
CATSDRGHPRANEKLFF
>TRBJ1-5|-|TRBV4-3|-
TGCGCCAGCAGCCCTCGGTGGGGCACCAATCAGCCCCAGCATTTT
CASSPRWGTNQPQHF
>TRBJ1-2|few|TRBV20-1|TRBD1
TGCAGTGCTAGTACCCGGGACAGGGGCCTCTATGGCTACACCTTC
CSASTRDRGLYGYTF
>TRBJ1-2|-|TRBV7-9|TRBD1
TGTGCCAGCAGCTTATTCCCTCGACAGGGCTATGGCTACACCTTC
CASSLFPRQGYGYTF
>TRBJ1-5|few|TRBV6-5|-
TGTGCCAGCAGACACGACGGGGTTAGCAATCAGCCCCAGCATTTT
CASRHDGVSNQPQHF
>TRBJ2-1|-|TRBV30|TRBD1
TGTGCCTGGAGCCACAGGGGGCTGGGGTACAATGAGCAGTTCTTC
CAWSHRGLGYNEQFF
>TRBJ2-7|once|TRBV4-3|TRBD1
TGCGCCAGCAGCCAAGACCGTACAGGGGGCCAGGCCTACGAGCAGTACTTC
CASSQDRTGGQAYEQYF
>TRBJ2-7|-|TRBV7-3|-
TGTGCCAGCAGCTTAGAACCCGCGGTCCCCTACGAGCAGTACTTC
CASSLEPAVPYEQYF